The source of this T cell receptor (beta chain) is a study of T cell repertoires in cytomegalovirus infection. Background on the study: CMV infection together with matching HLA type was indicated by public TCR beta signatures.

This CDR3 region has 21 residues. Germline CDR1 MNHEY, CDR2 SVGEGT. Between the trimmed V and J ends, which lost 2 bases and 0 bases, there was a span of 28 bases. There are many counts of this clonotype. Using its own MiXCR run on the reads, TCRdb lists one record per CDR3 protein. This sample has 200,000 to 300,000 distinct CDR3 sequences, with 9% to 15% found just once. The source material was PBMCs. The chain couples TRBV6-2 or TRBV6-3 to TRBJ1-1, with D perhaps TRBD1 (6 bases). The sequence derives from a human donor in good health (CMV status not recorded). Some clones in this sample may be carry-over from other donors' samples. The CDR3 DNA is TGTGCCAGCAGTTACCGAGGTGCAGGGGCCGACGGATTTTCTTTGAACACTGAAGCTTTCTTT. Protein product: CASSYRGAGADGFSLNTEAFF.